The source of this TCR beta chain is a study of blood T cell repertoires in COVID-19. Repertoires were generated with immunoSEQ multiplex PCR, while TCRdb's copy carries only in-frame clones and drops some. The sample has about half a million clones; roughly nine tenths are singletons. Trimming cost V 1 base and J 5 bases; bases outside gene matches: 8. The CDR3 sequence is 17 residues long. Germline V gene sequence: CDR1 LNHNV, CDR2 YYDKDF (reference sequence). This clone is a singleton in its sample. The chain joins TRBV15 to TRBJ2-3; 11 nucleotides match TRBD2. Sequencing input: peripheral blood. This clonotype originated in a man younger than 30 with COVID-19, enrolled during active disease. In nucleotides, the CDR3 is TGTGCCACCAGCAGAGTGTTAGCGGGAGGGCCGGGAGATACGCAGTATTTT. Translation: CATSRVLAGGPGDTQYF.